This T cell receptor beta chain was captured by sequencing in a study of technical replicates of blood from a handful of donors. This clone turned up a few times. Generated by immunoSEQ multiplex PCR, the TCRdb table keeps only in-frame clones and is missing some. The profile covers approximately 78,000 clones, with around 95% appearing a single time and less than 0.25% taken by the ten largest. The CDR3 totals 18 residues. CDR1 SGHDN and CDR2 FVKESK come from the germline V gene. The V gene end was trimmed by 4 bases and the J gene end by 3 bases; junction bases not matched to a gene: 12. The gene calls are TRBV14 and TRBJ2-2, with 9 bases matching TRBD2. Sample: T cells isolated from PBMCs. This clonotype was obtained from a human donor in good health. CDR3 residues: CASSRRHIGGRDTGELFF. DNA for the CDR3: TGTGCCAGCAGCCGCCGTCACATCGGCGGGAGGGACACCGGGGAGCTGTTTTTT.